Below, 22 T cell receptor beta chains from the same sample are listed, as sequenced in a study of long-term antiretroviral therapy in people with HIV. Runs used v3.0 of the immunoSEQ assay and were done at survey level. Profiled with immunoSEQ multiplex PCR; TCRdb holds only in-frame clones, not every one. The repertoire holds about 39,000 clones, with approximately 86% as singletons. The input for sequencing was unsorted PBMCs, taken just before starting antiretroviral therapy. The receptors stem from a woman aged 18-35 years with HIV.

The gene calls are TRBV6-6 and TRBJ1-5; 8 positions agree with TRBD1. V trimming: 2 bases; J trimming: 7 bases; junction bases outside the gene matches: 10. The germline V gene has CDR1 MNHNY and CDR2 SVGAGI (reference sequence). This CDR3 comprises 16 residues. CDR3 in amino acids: CASSYGVTGVGQPQHF. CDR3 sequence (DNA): TGTGCCAGCAGTTACGGGGTGACAGGGGTAGGGCAGCCCCAGCATTTT.

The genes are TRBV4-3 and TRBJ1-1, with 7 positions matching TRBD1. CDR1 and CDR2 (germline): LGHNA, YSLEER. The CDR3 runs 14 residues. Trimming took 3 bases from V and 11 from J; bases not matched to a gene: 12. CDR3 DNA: TGCGCCAGCAGCCAGCTACGCCAAACAGGGGAGGCTTTCTTT. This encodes CASSQLRQTGEAFF.

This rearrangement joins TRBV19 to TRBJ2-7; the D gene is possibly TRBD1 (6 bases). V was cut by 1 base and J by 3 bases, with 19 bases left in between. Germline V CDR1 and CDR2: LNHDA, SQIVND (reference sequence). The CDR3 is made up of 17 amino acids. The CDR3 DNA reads TGTGCCAGTAGTATAGTCGGAAGGGGGAAGCAGTTCTACGAGCAGTACTTC. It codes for CASSIVGRGKQFYEQYF.

The chain's CDR3 is CASSLGWVGEQYF. CDR3 nucleotides: TGTGCCAGCAGCTTGGGTTGGGTAGGCGAGCAGTACTTC. The rearrangement links TRBV5-6 to TRBJ2-7, with D uncertain. The CDR3 consists of 13 residues. V lost 0 bases to trimming and J lost 6 bases, with 10 bases between them. Looked up from germline, CDR1 is SGHDT and CDR2 is YYEEEE. Full variable domain (outside the CDR3, taken from reference TRBV5-6 and TRBJ2-7): DAGVTQSPTHLIKTRGQQVTLRCSPKSGHDTVSWYQQALGQGPQFIFQYYEEEERQRGNFPDRFSGHQFPNYSSELNVNALLLGDSALYLCASSLGWVGEQYFGPGTRLTVT.

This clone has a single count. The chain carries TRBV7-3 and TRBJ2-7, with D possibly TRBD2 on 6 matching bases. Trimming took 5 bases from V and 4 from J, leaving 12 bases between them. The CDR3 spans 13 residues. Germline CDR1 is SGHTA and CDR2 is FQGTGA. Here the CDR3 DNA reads TGTGCCAGCAGCGAGGGACTGGCGTACGAGCAGTACTTC. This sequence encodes CASSEGLAYEQYF.

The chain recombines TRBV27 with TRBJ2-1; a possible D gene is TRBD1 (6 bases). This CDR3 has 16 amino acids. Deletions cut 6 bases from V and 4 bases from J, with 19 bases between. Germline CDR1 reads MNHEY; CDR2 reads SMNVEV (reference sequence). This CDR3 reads CASRGSMGARYNEQFF. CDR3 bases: TGTGCCAGCAGGGGGTCGATGGGGGCGCGATACAATGAGCAGTTCTTC.

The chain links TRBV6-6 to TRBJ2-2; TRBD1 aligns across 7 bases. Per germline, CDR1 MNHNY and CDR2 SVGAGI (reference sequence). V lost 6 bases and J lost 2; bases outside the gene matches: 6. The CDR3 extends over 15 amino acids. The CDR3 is CASRPDRRNTGELFF. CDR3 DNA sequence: TGTGCCAGCAGACCGGACAGGCGTAACACCGGGGAGCTGTTTTTT.

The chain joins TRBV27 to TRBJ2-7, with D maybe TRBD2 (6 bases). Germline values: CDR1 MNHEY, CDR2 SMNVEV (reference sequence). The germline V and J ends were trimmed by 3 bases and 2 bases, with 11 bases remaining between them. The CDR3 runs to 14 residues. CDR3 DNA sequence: TGTGCCAGCAGTTTGAGTGCGGGGACCTACGAGCAGTACTTC. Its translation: CASSLSAGTYEQYF.

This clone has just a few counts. The CDR3 sequence is CASSSLSGGEQFF. DNA for the CDR3: TGTGCCAGCAGCTCCCTTAGCGGTGGTGAGCAGTTCTTC. The chain links TRBV7-3 to TRBJ2-1; weak D call: TRBD2 (6 bases). The CDR3 loop spans 13 amino acids. The ends were cut back, 4 bases at V and 9 bases at J, with 13 bases in the middle. From germline, CDR1 is SGHTA and CDR2 FQGTGA.

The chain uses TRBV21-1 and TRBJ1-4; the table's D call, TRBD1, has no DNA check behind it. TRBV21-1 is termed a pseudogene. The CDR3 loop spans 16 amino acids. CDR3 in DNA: TGTGCCAGCAGCAACCGGGACAGACCAACTAATGAAAAACTGTTTTTT. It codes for CASSNRDRPTNEKLFF.

This CDR3 is CASSEGRSDGYTF. The CDR3 DNA sequence: TGTGCCAGCAGTGAGGGACGTTCGGATGGCTACACCTTC. This chain links TRBV27 with TRBJ1-2, with a possible D match to TRBD1 (5 bases). The CDR3 sequence is 13 residues long. CDR1 and CDR2 (germline): MNHEY, SMNVEV (reference sequence). Between the trimmed V and J ends, which lost 5 bases and 6 bases, there was a span of 13 bases.

The CDR3 DNA reads TGTGCCAGCAGCTTCCTAACGGGAGGGCTTGAGCAGTTCTTC. It yields the protein CASSFLTGGLEQFF. The chain links TRBV7-2 to TRBJ2-1, with 8 positions matching TRBD2. The CDR3 runs 14 residues. Germline V gene lookup returns CDR1 SGHTA and CDR2 FQGNSA. Trimming took 3 bases from V and 9 from J; bases not matched to a gene: 7.

The CDR3 sequence is CASSLERESTDTQYF. DNA for the CDR3: TGCGCCAGCAGCTTGGAGCGGGAGAGCACAGATACGCAGTATTTT. This sequence joins TRBV5-1 and TRBJ2-3, with 8 bases fitting TRBD2. CDR3 length: 15 residues. Per the germline V gene, CDR1 is SGHRS and CDR2 is YFSETQ. The J segment lost 0 bases and the V segment lost 0 bases, leaving 0 bases of the junction unmatched.

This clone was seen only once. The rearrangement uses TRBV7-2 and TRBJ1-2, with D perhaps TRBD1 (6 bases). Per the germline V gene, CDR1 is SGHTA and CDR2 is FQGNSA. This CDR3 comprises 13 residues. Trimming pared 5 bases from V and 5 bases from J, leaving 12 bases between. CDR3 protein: CASSHDRSYGYTF. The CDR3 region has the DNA TGTGCCAGCAGCCACGACAGGAGTTATGGCTACACCTTC.

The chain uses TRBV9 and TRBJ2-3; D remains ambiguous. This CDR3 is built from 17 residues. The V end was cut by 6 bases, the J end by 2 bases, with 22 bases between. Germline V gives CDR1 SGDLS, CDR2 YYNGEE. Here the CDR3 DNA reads TGTGCCAGCACCCTCATACCCCTTCGGTTAAACACAGATACGCAGTATTTT. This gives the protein CASTLIPLRLNTDTQYF.

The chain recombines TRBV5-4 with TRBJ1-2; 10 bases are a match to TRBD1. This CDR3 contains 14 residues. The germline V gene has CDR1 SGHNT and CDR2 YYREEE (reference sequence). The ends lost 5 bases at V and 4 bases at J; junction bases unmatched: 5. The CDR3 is CASSRGQGRYGYTF. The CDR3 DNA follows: TGTGCCAGCAGTCGGGGACAGGGGCGCTATGGCTACACCTTC.

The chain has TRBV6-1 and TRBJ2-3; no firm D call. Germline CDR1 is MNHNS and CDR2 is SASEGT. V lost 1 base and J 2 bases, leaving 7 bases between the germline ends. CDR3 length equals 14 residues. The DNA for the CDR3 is TGTGCCAGCAGTGAAGGAAGTCCCACAGATACGCAGTATTTT. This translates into CASSEGSPTDTQYF.

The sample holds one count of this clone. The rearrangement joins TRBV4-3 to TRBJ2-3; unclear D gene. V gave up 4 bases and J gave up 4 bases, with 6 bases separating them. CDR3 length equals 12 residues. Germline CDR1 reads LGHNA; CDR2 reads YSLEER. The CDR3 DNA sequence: TGCGCCAGCAGCCCTGACTCAGATACGCAGTATTTT. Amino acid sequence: CASSPDSDTQYF.

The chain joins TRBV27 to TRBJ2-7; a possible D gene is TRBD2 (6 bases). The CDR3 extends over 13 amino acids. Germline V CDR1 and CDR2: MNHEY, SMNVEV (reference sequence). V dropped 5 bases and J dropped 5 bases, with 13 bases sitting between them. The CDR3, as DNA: TGTGCCAGCAGTATCCCGGGAGTGCACGAGCAGTACTTC. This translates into CASSIPGVHEQYF.

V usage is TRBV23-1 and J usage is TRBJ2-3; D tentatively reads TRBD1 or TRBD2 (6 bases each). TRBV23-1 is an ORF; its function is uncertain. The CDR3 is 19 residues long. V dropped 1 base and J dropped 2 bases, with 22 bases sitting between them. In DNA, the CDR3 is TGCGCCAGCAGTCAATTTCCTACTTGGGGGGCTGCAGTCACAGATACGCAGTATTTT. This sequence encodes CASSQFPTWGAAVTDTQYF.

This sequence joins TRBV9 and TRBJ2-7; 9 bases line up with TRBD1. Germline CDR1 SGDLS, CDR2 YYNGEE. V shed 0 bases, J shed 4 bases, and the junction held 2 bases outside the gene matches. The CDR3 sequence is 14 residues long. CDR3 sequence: CASSVGQGEYEQYF. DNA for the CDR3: TGTGCCAGCAGCGTAGGACAGGGGGAATACGAGCAGTACTTC.

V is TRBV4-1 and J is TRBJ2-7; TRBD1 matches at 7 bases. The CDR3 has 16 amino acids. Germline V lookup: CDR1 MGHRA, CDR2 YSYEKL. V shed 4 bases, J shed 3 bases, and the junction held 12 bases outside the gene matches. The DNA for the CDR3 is TGCGCCAGCAGCCTCAAGAGGGGGCTCGGAGGCTACGAGCAGTACTTC. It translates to CASSLKRGLGGYEQYF.